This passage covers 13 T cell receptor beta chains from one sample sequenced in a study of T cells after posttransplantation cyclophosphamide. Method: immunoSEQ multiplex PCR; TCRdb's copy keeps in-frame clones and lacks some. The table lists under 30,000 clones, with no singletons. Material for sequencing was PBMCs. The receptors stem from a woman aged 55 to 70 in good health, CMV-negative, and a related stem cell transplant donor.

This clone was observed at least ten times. The CDR3 is CASSLLRSGNSNQPQHF. CDR3 sequence (DNA): TGTGCCAGCAGCTTACTCCGATCAGGGAATAGCAATCAGCCCCAGCATTTT. This rearrangement joins TRBV5-6 to TRBJ1-5; weak D call: TRBD1 (5 bases). Germline V gene lookup returns CDR1 SGHDT and CDR2 YYEEEE. Trimming took 2 bases from V and 0 from J, leaving 15 bases between them. The CDR3 contains 17 residues.

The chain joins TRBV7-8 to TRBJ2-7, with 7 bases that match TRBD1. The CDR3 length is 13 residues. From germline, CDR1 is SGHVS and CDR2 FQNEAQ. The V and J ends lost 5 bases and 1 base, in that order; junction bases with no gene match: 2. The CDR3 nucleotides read TGTGCCAGCAGCGCAGGGGGATCCTACGAGCAGTACTTC. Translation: CASSAGGSYEQYF.

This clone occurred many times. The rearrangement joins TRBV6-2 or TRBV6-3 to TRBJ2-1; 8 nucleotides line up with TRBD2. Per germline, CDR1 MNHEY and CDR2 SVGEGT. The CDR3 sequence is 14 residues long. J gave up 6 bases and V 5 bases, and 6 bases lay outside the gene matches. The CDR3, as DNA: TGTGCCAGCAGTACTGGGACTAGGGGCAATGAGCAGTTCTTC. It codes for CASSTGTRGNEQFF.

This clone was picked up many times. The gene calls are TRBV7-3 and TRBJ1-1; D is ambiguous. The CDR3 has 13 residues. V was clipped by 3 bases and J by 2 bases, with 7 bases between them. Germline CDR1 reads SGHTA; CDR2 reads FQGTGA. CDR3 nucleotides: TGTGCCAGCAGCTTCGGACTTAACACTGAAGCTTTCTTT. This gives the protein CASSFGLNTEAFF.

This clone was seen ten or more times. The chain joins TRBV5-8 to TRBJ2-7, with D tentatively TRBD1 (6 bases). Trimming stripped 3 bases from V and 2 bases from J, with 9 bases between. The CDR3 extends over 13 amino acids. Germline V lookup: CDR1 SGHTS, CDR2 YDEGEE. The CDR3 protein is CASSSGHTYEQYF. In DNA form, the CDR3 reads TGTGCCAGCAGCTCGGGACACACCTACGAGCAGTACTTC.

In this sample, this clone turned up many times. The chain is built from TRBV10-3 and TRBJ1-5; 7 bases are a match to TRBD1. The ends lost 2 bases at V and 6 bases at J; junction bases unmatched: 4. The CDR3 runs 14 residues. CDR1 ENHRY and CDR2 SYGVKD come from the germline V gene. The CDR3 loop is CAISERAGGQPQHF. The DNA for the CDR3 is TGTGCCATCAGTGAGAGGGCAGGGGGTCAGCCCCAGCATTTT.

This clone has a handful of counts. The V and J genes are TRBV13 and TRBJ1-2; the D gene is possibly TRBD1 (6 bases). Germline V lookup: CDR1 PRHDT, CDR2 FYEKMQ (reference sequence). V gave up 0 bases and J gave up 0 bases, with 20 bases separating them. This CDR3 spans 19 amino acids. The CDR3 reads CASSLGLVYRAASNYGYTF. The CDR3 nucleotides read TGTGCCAGCAGCTTAGGCCTCGTATACAGGGCCGCTTCTAACTATGGCTACACCTTC.

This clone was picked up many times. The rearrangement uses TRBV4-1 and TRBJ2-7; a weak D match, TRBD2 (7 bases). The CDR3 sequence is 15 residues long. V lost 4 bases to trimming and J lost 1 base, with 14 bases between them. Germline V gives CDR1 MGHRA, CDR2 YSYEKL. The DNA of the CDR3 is TGCGCCAGCAGCCGGGAGGGACATACTTCCTACGAGCAGTACTTC. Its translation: CASSREGHTSYEQYF.

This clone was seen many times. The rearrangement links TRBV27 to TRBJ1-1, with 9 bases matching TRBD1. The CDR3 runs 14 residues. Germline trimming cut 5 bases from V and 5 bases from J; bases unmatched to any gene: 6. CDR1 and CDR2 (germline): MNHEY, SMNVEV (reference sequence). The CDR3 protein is CASSQDRGGTEAFF. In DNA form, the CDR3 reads TGTGCCAGCAGTCAGGACAGGGGTGGGACTGAAGCTTTCTTT.

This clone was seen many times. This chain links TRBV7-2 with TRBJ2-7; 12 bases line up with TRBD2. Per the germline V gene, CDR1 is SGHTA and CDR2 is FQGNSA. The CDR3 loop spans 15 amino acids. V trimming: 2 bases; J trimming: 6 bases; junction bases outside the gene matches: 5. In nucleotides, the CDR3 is TGTGCCAGCAGCTTATTGACTAGCGGGAGTTTCGAGCAGTACTTC. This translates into CASSLLTSGSFEQYF.

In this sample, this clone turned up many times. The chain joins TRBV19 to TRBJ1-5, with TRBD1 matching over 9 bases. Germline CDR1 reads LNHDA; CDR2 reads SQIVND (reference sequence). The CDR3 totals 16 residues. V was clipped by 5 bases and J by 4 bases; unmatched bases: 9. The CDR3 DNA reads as TGTGCCAGTAGTGGACAGGGGAGAATCCGGAATCAGCCCCAGCATTTT. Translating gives CASSGQGRIRNQPQHF.

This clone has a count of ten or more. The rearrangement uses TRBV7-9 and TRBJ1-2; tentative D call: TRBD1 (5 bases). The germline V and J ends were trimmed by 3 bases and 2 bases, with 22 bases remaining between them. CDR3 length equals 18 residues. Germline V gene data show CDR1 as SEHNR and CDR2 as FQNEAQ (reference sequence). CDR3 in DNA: TGTGCCAGCAGCTTCCTACCCACAGGCCGGGAACAGAACTATGGCTACACCTTC. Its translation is CASSFLPTGREQNYGYTF.

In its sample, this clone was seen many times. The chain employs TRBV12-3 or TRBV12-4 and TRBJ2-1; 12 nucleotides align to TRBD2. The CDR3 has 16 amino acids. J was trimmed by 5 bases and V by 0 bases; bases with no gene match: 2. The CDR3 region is CASSLAGLAGNNEQFF. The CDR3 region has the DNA TGTGCCAGCAGTTTAGCCGGACTAGCGGGAAACAATGAGCAGTTCTTC.